The following is a T cell receptor (beta chain) sequence with its context. This entry comes from a study of cytomegalovirus exposure and HLA in healthy donors. This CDR3 contains 15 residues. Trimming removed 6 bases from V and 4 bases from J; junction bases left unmatched: 11. Germline V gives CDR1 SNHLY, CDR2 FYNNEI. In the PCR, 60 Vbeta and 13 Jbeta primers were used. Some clones are missing from TCRdb's copy, which holds only in-frame ones; the method was immunoSEQ multiplex PCR. The table lists under 300,000 clones, roughly 70% of them singletons. The TCR was taken from a female donor in good health and CMV-seronegative. The chain couples TRBV2 to TRBJ1-2, with 7 bases that match TRBD1. The sample was PBMCs. CDR3 amino acids: CASRMTGTSIYGYTF. The CDR3 nucleotides are TGTGCCAGCAGGATGACAGGGACTTCCATCTATGGCTACACCTTC.